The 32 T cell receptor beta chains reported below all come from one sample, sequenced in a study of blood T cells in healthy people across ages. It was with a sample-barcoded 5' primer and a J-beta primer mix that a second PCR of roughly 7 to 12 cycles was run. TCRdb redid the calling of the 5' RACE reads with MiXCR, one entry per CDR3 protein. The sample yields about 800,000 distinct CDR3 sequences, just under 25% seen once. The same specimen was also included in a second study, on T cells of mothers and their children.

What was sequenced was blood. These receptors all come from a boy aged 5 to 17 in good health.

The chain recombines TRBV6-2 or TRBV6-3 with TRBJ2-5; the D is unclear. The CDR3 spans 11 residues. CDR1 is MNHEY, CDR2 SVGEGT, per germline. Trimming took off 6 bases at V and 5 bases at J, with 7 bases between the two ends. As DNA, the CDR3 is TGTGCCAGCAGGTCGGTGGAGACCCAGTACTTC. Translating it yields CASRSVETQYF.

As DNA, the CDR3 is TGTGCCAGCAGTTACCTAGGCTTCGGCAAAAACATTCAGTACTTC. It translates to CASSYLGFGKNIQYF. V and J are TRBV6-2 or TRBV6-3 and TRBJ2-4; D is unclear. The CDR3 runs 15 residues. From germline, CDR1 is MNHEY and CDR2 SVGEGT. Trimming pared 2 bases from V and 3 bases from J, leaving 11 bases between.

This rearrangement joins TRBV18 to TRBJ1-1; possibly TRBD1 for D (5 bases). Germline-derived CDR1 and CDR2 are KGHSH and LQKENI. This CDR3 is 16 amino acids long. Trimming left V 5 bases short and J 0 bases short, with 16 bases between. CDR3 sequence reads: CASSGATWIMNTEAFF. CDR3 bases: TGTGCCAGCTCAGGGGCCACTTGGATTATGAACACTGAAGCTTTCTTT. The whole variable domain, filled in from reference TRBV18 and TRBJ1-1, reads NAGVMQNPRHLVRRRGQEARLRCSPMKGHSHVYWYRQLPEEGLKFMVYLQKENIIDESGMPKERFSAEFPKEGPSILRIQQVVRGDSAAYFCASSGATWIMNTEAFFGQGTRLTVV.

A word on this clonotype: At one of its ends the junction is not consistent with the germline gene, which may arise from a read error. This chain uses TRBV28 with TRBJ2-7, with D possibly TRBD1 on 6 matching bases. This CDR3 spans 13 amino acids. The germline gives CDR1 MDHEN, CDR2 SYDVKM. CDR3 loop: CAGSPRFQGEQYF. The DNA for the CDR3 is TGTGCCGGCAGTCCCAGGTTCCAGGGGGAGCAGTACTTC. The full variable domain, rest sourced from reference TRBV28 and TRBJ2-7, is DVKVTQSSRYLVKRTGEKVFLECVQDMDHENMFWYRQDPGLGLRLIYFSYDVKMKEKGDIPEGYSVSREKKERFSLILESASTNQTSMYLCAGSPRFQGEQYFGPGTRLTVT.

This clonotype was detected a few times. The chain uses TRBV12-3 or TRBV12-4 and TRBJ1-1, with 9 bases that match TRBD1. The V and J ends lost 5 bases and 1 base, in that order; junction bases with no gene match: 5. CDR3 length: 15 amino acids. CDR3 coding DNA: TGTGCCAGCAGTCCAGACAGGGGGAGGAACACTGAAGCTTTCTTT. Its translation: CASSPDRGRNTEAFF.

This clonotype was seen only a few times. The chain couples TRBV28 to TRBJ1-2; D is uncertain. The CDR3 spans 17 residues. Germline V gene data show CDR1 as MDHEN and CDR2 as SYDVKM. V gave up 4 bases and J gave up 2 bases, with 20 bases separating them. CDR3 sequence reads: CASSSSSLRQKNYGYTF. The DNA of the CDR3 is TGTGCCAGCAGTTCCTCCTCACTCCGGCAGAAAAACTATGGCTACACCTTC.

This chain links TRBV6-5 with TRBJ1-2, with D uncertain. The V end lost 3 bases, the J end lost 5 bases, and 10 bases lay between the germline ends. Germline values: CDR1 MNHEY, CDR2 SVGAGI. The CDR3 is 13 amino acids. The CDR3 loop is CASSYKNRYGYTF. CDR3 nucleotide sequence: TGTGCCAGCAGTTATAAAAATCGGTATGGCTACACCTTC.

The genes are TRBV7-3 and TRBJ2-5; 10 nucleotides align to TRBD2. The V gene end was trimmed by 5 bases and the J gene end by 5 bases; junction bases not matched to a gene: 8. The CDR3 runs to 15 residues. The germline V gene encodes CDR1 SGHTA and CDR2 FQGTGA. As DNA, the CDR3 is TGTGCCAGCAGCATGCTAGCGGGAGCTTGGGAGACCCAGTACTTC. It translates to CASSMLAGAWETQYF.

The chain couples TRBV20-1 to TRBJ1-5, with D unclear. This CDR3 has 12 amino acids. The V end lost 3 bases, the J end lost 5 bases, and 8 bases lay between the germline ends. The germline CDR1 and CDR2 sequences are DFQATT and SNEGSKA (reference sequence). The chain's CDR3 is CSASRPYQPQHF. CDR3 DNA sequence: TGCAGTGCTAGCAGACCTTATCAGCCCCAGCATTTT.

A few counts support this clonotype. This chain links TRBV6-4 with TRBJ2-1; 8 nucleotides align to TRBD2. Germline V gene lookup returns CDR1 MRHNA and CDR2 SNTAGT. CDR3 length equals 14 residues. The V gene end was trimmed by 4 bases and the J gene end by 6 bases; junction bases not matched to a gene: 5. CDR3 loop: CASSGLARANEQFF. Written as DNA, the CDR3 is TGTGCCAGCAGTGGACTAGCGAGAGCCAATGAGCAGTTCTTC.

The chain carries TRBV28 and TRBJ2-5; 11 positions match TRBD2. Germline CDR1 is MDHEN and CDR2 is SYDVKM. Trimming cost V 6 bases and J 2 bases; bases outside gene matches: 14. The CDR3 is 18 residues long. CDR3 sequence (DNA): TGTGCCAGCAGGAGGGGCGTGAGGGTAGCGGGAGGGCAAGAGACCCAGTACTTC. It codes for CASRRGVRVAGGQETQYF.

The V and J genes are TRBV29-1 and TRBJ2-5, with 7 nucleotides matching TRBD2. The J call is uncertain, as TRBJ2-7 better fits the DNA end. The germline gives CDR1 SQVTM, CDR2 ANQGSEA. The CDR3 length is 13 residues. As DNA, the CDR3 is TGCAGCGCCGTGACTAGCCTAGGTTACGAGCAGTACTTC. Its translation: CSAVTSLGYEQYF.

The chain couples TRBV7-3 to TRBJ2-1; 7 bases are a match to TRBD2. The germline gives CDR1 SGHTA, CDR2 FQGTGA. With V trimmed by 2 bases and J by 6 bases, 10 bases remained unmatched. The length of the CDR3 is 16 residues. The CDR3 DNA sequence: TGTGCCAGCAGCTTATTGGCGGGCGGGAGCTCCAATGAGCAGTTCTTC. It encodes CASSLLAGGSSNEQFF. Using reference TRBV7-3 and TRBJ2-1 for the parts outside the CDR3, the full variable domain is GAGVSQTPSNKVTEKGKYVELRCDPISGHTALYWYRQSLGQGPEFLIYFQGTGAADDSGLPNDRFFAVRPEGSVSTLKIQRTERGDSAVYLCASSLLAGGSSNEQFFGPGTRLTVL.

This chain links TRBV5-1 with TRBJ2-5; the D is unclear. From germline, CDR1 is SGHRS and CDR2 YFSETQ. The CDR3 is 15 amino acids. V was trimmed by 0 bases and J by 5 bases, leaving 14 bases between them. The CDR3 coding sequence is TGCGCCAGCAGCTTGGCGGGCTGGCTGGGGGAGACCCAGTACTTC. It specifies CASSLAGWLGETQYF.

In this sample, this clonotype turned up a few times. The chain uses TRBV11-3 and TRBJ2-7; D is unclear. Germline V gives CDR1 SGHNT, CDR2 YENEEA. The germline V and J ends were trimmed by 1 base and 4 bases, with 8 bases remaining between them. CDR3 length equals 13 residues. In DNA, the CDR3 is TGTGCCAGCAGCTTAGTCGACGGGTACGAGCAGTACTTC. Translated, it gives CASSLVDGYEQYF.

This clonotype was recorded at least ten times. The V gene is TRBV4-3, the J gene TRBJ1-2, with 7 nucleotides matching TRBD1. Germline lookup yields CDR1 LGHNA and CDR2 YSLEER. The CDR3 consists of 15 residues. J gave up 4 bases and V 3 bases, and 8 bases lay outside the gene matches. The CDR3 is CASSHELGQLYGYTF. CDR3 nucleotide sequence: TGCGCCAGCAGCCACGAACTGGGACAGCTCTATGGCTACACCTTC.

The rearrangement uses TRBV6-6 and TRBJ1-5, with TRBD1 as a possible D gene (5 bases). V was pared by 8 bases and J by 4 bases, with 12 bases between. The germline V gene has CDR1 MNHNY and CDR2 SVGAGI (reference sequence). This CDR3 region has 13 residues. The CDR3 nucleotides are TGTGCCAGCCTAGGGGTTCGGAATCAGCCCCAGCATTTT. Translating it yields CASLGVRNQPQHF.

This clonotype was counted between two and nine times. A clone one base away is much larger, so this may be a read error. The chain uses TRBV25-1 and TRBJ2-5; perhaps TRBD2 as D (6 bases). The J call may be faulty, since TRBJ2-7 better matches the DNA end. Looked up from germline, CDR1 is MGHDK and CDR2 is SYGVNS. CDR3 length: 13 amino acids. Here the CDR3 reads CTSSGTFSYEQYF. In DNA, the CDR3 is TGTACCAGCAGTGGGACTTTTTCCTACGAGCAGTACTTC.

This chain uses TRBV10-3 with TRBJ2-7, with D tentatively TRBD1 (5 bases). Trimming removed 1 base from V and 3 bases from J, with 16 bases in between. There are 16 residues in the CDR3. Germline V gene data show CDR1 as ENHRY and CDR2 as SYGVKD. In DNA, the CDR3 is TGTGCCATCAGTGAGTGGGGCCCCGGACGGAGCTACGAGCAGTACTTC. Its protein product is CAISEWGPGRSYEQYF.

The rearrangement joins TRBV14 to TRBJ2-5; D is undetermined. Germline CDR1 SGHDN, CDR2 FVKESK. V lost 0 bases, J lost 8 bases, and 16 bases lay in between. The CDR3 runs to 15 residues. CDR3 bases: TGTGCCAGCAGCCAAGAATTGCATCTGGAGAGTACCCAGTACTTC. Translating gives CASSQELHLESTQYF.

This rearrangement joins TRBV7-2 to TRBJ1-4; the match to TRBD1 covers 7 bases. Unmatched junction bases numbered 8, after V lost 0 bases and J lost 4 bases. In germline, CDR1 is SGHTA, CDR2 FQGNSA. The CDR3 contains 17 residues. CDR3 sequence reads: CASSLAPGQQINEKLFF. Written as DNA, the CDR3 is TGTGCCAGCAGCTTAGCCCCGGGACAGCAAATTAATGAAAAACTGTTTTTT.

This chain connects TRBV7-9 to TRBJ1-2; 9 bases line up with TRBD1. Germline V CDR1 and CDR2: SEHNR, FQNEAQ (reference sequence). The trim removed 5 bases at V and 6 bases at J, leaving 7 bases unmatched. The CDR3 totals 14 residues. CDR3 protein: CASSPTGGKDGYTF. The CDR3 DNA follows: TGTGCCAGCAGCCCAACAGGGGGCAAGGATGGCTACACCTTC.

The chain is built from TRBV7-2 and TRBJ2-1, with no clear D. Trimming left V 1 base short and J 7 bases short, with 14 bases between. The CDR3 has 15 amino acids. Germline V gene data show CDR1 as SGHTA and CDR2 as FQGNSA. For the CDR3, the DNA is TGTGCCAGCAGCTTAGGCGCTAGATCCGGAAATGAGCAGTTCTTC. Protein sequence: CASSLGARSGNEQFF.

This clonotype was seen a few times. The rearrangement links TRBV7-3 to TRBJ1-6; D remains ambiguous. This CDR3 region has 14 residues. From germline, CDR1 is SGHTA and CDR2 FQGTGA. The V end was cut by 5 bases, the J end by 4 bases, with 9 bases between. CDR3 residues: CASSLDGYNSPLHF. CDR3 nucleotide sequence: TGTGCCAGCAGCCTGGACGGATATAATTCACCCCTCCACTTT.

The CDR3, as DNA: TGTGCCAGCAGTTTCAGGGGGCCTGGCTCCTACGAGCAGTACTTC. It encodes CASSFRGPGSYEQYF. The V gene is TRBV6-5, the J gene TRBJ2-7, with 8 bases identical to TRBD1. The CDR3 consists of 15 residues. CDR1 MNHEY and CDR2 SVGAGI come from the germline V gene. The ends lost 4 bases at V and 0 bases at J; junction bases unmatched: 5.

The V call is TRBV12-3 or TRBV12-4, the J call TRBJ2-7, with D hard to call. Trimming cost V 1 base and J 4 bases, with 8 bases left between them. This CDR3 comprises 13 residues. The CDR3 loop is CASSLEPNYEQYF. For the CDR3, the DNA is TGTGCCAGCAGTTTAGAGCCGAATTACGAGCAGTACTTC.

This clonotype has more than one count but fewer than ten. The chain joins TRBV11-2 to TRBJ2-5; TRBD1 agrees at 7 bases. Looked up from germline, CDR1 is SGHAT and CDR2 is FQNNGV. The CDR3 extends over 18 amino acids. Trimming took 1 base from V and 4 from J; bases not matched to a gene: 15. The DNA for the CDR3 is TGTGCCAGCAGCTTAGGTGGTACGGGGACAGTCCTAGGAGAGACCCAGTACTTC. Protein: CASSLGGTGTVLGETQYF.

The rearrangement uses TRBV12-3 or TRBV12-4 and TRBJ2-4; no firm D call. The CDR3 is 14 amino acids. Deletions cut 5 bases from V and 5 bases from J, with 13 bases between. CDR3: CASSQQLLENIQYF. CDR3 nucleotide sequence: TGTGCCAGCAGTCAACAACTTCTAGAAAACATTCAGTACTTC.

CDR3 sequence (DNA): TGTGCCAGCAGTGTGACGGACCTCCAGGAGACCCAGTACTTC. It is translated as CASSVTDLQETQYF. The chain joins TRBV6-5 to TRBJ2-5; D remains ambiguous. V was pared by 5 bases and J by 5 bases, with 15 bases between. CDR1 is MNHEY, CDR2 SVGAGI, per germline. CDR3 length: 14 amino acids.

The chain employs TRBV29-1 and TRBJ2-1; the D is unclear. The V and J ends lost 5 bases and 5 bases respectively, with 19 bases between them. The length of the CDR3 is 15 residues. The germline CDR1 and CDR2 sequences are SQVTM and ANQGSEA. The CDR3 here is CSVLRESLGNNEQFF. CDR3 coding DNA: TGCAGCGTTCTTAGAGAGTCCCTAGGCAACAATGAGCAGTTCTTC.

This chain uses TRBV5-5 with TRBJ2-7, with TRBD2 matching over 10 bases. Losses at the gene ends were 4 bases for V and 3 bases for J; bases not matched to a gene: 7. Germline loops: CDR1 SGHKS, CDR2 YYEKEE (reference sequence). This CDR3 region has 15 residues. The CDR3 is CASSQAGGMIYEQYF. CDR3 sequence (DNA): TGTGCCAGCAGCCAAGCGGGGGGGATGATCTACGAGCAGTACTTC. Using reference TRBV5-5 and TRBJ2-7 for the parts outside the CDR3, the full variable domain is DAGVTQSPTHLIKTRGQQVTLRCSPISGHKSVSWYQQVLGQGPQFIFQYYEKEERGRGNFPDRFSARQFPNYSSELNVNALLLGDSALYLCASSQAGGMIYEQYFGPGTRLTVT.

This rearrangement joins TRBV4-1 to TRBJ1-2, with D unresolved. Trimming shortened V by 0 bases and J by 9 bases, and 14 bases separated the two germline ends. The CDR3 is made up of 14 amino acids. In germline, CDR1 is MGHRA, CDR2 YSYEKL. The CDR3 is CASSQESDPWSYTF. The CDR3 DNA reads TGCGCCAGCAGCCAAGAGTCAGACCCATGGAGCTACACCTTC.